The 22 T cell receptor beta chains reported below all come from one sample, sequenced in a study of T cells in localized non-small cell lung cancer. The table came from immunoSEQ multiplex PCR; TCRdb's copy has only in-frame clones and leaves some out. Here the sample spans under 75,000 clones, about nine tenths being singletons. This material consisted of peripheral blood, taken before any cancer treatment. All receptors come from a male donor at least 60 years old with stage III squamous cell lung carcinoma.

This rearrangement joins TRBV7-2 to TRBJ1-6; unclear D gene. Germline-derived CDR1 and CDR2 are SGHTA and FQGNSA. The CDR3 is 14 amino acids. V dropped 1 base and J dropped 14 bases, with 15 bases sitting between them. The CDR3 DNA sequence: TGTGCCAGCAGCTTAGAGCCCCAGGTGGTGACCCTCCACTTT. Amino acids: CASSLEPQVVTLHF. The complete variable domain, with remaining parts taken from reference TRBV7-2 and TRBJ1-6, reads GAGVSQSPSNKVTEKGKDVELRCDPISGHTALYWYRQSLGQGLEFLIYFQGNSAPDKSGLPSDRFSAERTGGSVSTLTIQRTQQEDSAVYLCASSLEPQVVTLHFGNGTRLTVT.

The chain combines TRBV5-4 with TRBJ2-5, with 7 bases fitting TRBD1. The CDR3 is made up of 17 amino acids. With 0 bases clipped from V and 1 base from J, the junction kept 9 bases outside the gene matches. CDR1 SGHNT and CDR2 YYREEE come from the germline V gene (reference sequence). The CDR3 nucleotides are TGTGCCAGCAGCTTGGCCTCCGACAGGGCACTCCAAGAGACCCAGTACTTC. Amino acids: CASSLASDRALQETQYF.

The chain joins TRBV19 to TRBJ1-4; a weak D match, TRBD1 (5 bases). Germline CDR1 LNHDA, CDR2 SQIVND (reference sequence). V shed 6 bases and J shed 7 bases, with 6 bases lying between them. The CDR3 covers 11 residues. In DNA, the CDR3 is TGTGCCAGTAGAGGGGCTGAAAAACTGTTTTTT. This codes for CASRGAEKLFF.

The chain uses TRBV11-2 and TRBJ2-3; TRBD2 matches 9 bases. The CDR3 totals 16 residues. CDR1 is SGHAT and CDR2 is FQNNGV in the germline V gene. V dropped 2 bases and J dropped 2; count of bases not matched to a gene: 5. This CDR3 is CASSLLGLAYTDTQYF. CDR3 DNA: TGTGCCAGCAGCTTATTAGGACTAGCGTACACAGATACGCAGTATTTT. The full variable domain, its missing parts supplied by reference TRBV11-2 and TRBJ2-3, is EAGVAQSPRYKIIEKRQSVAFWCNPISGHATLYWYQQILGQGPKLLIQFQNNGVVDDSQLPKDRFSAERLKGVDSTLKIQPAKLEDSAVYLCASSLLGLAYTDTQYFGPGTRLTVL.

V gene TRBV5-1 combines with J gene TRBJ1-2; 7 bases fit TRBD1. The CDR3 is 14 amino acids. Trimming cost V 6 bases and J 4 bases; bases outside gene matches: 9. The germline CDR1 and CDR2 sequences are SGHRS and YFSETQ. CDR3 nucleotide sequence: TGCGCCAGCACTGCTGAGGGGACAGTCTATGGCTACACCTTC. Translating it yields CASTAEGTVYGYTF. Looking up the rest from reference TRBV5-1 and TRBJ1-2 gives the full variable domain: KAGVTQTPRYLIKTRGQQVTLSCSPISGHRSVSWYQQTPGQGLQFLFEYFSETQRNKGNFPGRFSGRQFSNSRSEMNVSTLELGDSALYLCASTAEGTVYGYTFGSGTRLTVV.

The chain joins TRBV4-1 to TRBJ2-1; TRBD1 aligns across 7 bases. V shed 9 bases, J shed 0 bases, and the junction held 14 bases outside the gene matches. This CDR3 is 17 amino acids long. CDR1 is MGHRA and CDR2 is YSYEKL in the germline V gene. As DNA, the CDR3 is TGCGCCAGTAAAAACCTAAAAAAGGGGGCCTCCTACAATGAGCAGTTCTTC. It translates to CASKNLKKGASYNEQFF.

This chain links TRBV7-9 with TRBJ1-6; no clear D. The CDR3 length is 12 residues. Trimming removed 2 bases from V and 10 bases from J, with 6 bases in between. Looked up from germline, CDR1 is SEHNR and CDR2 is FQNEAQ (reference sequence). CDR3 region: CASSLIQSPLHF. The CDR3 nucleotides read TGTGCCAGCAGCTTAATCCAATCACCCCTCCACTTT. Drawing the rest from reference TRBV7-9 and TRBJ1-6, the complete variable domain is DTGVSQNPRHKITKRGQNVTFRCDPISEHNRLYWYRQTLGQGPEFLTYFQNEAQLEKSRLLSDRFSAERPKGSFSTLEIQRTEQGDSAMYLCASSLIQSPLHFGNGTRLTVT.

The sample holds a few counts of this clone. The chain combines TRBV6-5 with TRBJ1-2; no firm D call. Germline V gene data show CDR1 as MNHEY and CDR2 as SVGAGI. The germline V and J ends were trimmed by 0 bases and 8 bases, with 10 bases remaining between them. The CDR3 loop spans 13 amino acids. In DNA form, the CDR3 reads TGTGCCAGCAGTTACTCGAACCTGGAGGGCTACACCTTC. Amino acid sequence: CASSYSNLEGYTF.

The chain uses TRBV7-9 and TRBJ2-7; D is uncertain. The CDR3 is made up of 14 amino acids. Trimming took off 4 bases at V and 1 base at J, with 11 bases between the two ends. Germline V gene data show CDR1 as SEHNR and CDR2 as FQNEAQ (reference sequence). The CDR3 sequence is CASSSALSSYEQYF. CDR3 DNA: TGTGCCAGCAGCTCCGCCCTATCATCCTACGAGCAGTACTTC.

The rearrangement joins TRBV27 to TRBJ1-1; unclear D gene. The V gene's germline CDR1 is MNHEY and CDR2 SMNVEV (reference sequence). There are 13 residues in the CDR3. Trimming stripped 4 bases from V and 1 base from J, with 7 bases between. This CDR3 reads CASSWTANTEAFF. CDR3 sequence (DNA): TGTGCCAGCAGTTGGACGGCGAACACTGAAGCTTTCTTT.

In this sample, this clone turned up once. The CDR3 region is CASRESYNEQFF. The CDR3 nucleotides are TGTGCCAGCCGTGAATCCTACAATGAGCAGTTCTTC. V is TRBV28 and J is TRBJ2-1; D uncertain. The germline V gene has CDR1 MDHEN and CDR2 SYDVKM. V was trimmed by 8 bases and J by 1 base, leaving 6 bases between them. The CDR3 totals 12 residues.

The V and J genes are TRBV4-1 and TRBJ2-5, with 8 bases aligning to TRBD1. The V and J ends lost 0 bases and 7 bases, in that order; junction bases with no gene match: 7. The CDR3 length is 15 residues. Germline V gene sequence: CDR1 MGHRA, CDR2 YSYEKL. The CDR3 is CASSQDQGAIGTQYF. Here the CDR3 DNA reads TGCGCCAGCAGCCAAGATCAGGGGGCCATCGGGACCCAGTACTTC.

The chain's CDR3 is CASSLEARHEQFF. The CDR3 coding sequence is TGTGCCAGCAGTTTAGAGGCCCGACATGAGCAGTTCTTC. The V and J genes are TRBV28 and TRBJ2-1; D gene uncertain. The ends were cut back, 2 bases at V and 8 bases at J, with 10 bases in the middle. Germline V gene lookup returns CDR1 MDHEN and CDR2 SYDVKM. The CDR3 sequence is 13 residues long.

This clone showed up just once. The rearrangement links TRBV7-2 to TRBJ1-5; D is ambiguous. Trimming took off 1 base at V and 9 bases at J, with 4 bases between the two ends. The CDR3 spans 11 residues. Germline values: CDR1 SGHTA, CDR2 FQGNSA. The CDR3 spells CASSLGGPQHF. CDR3 nucleotide sequence: TGTGCCAGCAGCTTAGGGGGGCCCCAGCATTTT.

V and J are TRBV7-2 and TRBJ1-2, with D possibly being TRBD1 (6 bases). From germline, CDR1 is SGHTA and CDR2 FQGNSA. V was pared by 1 base and J by 7 bases, with 19 bases between. This CDR3 has 16 residues. Here the CDR3 reads CASSLGMALGGSGYTF. CDR3 sequence (DNA): TGTGCCAGCAGCTTAGGAATGGCTTTAGGGGGGTCTGGCTACACCTTC.

The chain recombines TRBV9 with TRBJ1-3, with 9 bases fitting TRBD1. Germline-derived CDR1 and CDR2 are SGDLS and YYNGEE. Trimming cost V 3 bases and J 8 bases; bases outside gene matches: 6. This CDR3 contains 14 residues. The CDR3 nucleotides read TGTGCCAGCAGCGAACAGGGGGCAAGGGACACCATATATTTT. This codes for CASSEQGARDTIYF.

The chain carries TRBV6-6 and TRBJ2-7, with D tentatively TRBD2 (6 bases). The CDR3 contains 16 residues. Germline V gives CDR1 MNHNY, CDR2 SVGAGI (reference sequence). V lost 7 bases and J lost 0, with 19 bases in between. CDR3 in amino acids: CASNRRIAASSYEQYF. CDR3 in DNA: TGTGCCAGCAACAGGAGGATAGCGGCGAGCTCCTACGAGCAGTACTTC.

V usage is TRBV21-1 and J usage is TRBJ2-1. TRBV21-1 is shown as a pseudogene. This CDR3 has 10 residues. In DNA form, the CDR3 reads TGTGCCAGCAGCAAAGTGGGGCAGTTCTTC. Its protein product is CASSKVGQFF.

The rearrangement links TRBV5-8 to TRBJ1-3; 9 nucleotides line up with TRBD1. Looked up from germline, CDR1 is SGHTS and CDR2 is YDEGEE. The CDR3 is made up of 14 amino acids. Germline trimming cut 4 bases from V and 5 bases from J; bases unmatched to any gene: 4. CDR3: CASSLGQGRNTIYF. The CDR3 DNA reads TGTGCCAGCAGCCTGGGACAGGGAAGAAACACCATATATTTT.

The chain employs TRBV10-2 and TRBJ2-5; the match to TRBD2 covers 8 bases. The CDR3 runs 13 residues. CDR1 and CDR2 from the germline V gene are WSHSY and SAAADI. Losses at the gene ends were 8 bases for V and 7 bases for J; bases not matched to a gene: 9. CDR3 coding DNA: TGCGCCAGCCGCCCGGGGGGGATGGGGACCCAGTACTTC. Amino acid sequence: CASRPGGMGTQYF.

The CDR3 region has the DNA TGCGCCAGCACCCTGGGAGGGGGAACTAATGAAAAACTGTTTTTT. This translates into CASTLGGGTNEKLFF. The V call is TRBV5-1, the J call TRBJ1-4, with a weak D call TRBD1 (6 bases). CDR1 and CDR2 (germline): SGHRS, YFSETQ. This CDR3 has 15 amino acids. V shed 6 bases and J shed 1 base, with 13 bases lying between them.

This chain links TRBV13 with TRBJ2-1, with a possible D match to TRBD2 (5 bases). Germline V gene lookup returns CDR1 PRHDT and CDR2 FYEKMQ (reference sequence). There are 13 residues in the CDR3. Trimming stripped 4 bases from V and 10 bases from J, with 14 bases between. CDR3 protein: CASSSHLAGEQFF. CDR3 bases: TGTGCCAGCAGCTCACACCTAGCAGGAGAGCAGTTCTTC.